The T cell receptor (beta chain) described here comes from a study of PD-1 blockade in classical Hodgkin lymphoma. The CDR3 contains 13 residues. In germline, CDR1 is SQVTM, CDR2 ANQGSEA. The ends were cut back, 7 bases at V and 2 bases at J, with 11 bases in the middle. Data came from immunoSEQ multiplex PCR; TCRdb stores just in-frame clones and leaves some out. In the table there are roughly 41,000 clones, around 74% of which are singletons. Time point indicated: cycle 4 day 1 (C4D1), after 6 weeks of nivolumab. After autologous stem cell transplantation all patients relapsed, and prior brentuximab vedotin exposure differed between cohorts.

This TCR came from a human donor with classical Hodgkin lymphoma. Sequenced material: peripheral blood mononuclear cells (PBMCs), taken before the fourth cycle of nivolumab. The genes are TRBV29-1 and TRBJ2-2; D tentatively fits TRBD1 or TRBD2 (5 bases each). Here the CDR3 DNA reads TGCAGCGGGGCTGGGGGTAACACCGGGGAGCTGTTTTTT. Amino acid sequence: CSGAGGNTGELFF.